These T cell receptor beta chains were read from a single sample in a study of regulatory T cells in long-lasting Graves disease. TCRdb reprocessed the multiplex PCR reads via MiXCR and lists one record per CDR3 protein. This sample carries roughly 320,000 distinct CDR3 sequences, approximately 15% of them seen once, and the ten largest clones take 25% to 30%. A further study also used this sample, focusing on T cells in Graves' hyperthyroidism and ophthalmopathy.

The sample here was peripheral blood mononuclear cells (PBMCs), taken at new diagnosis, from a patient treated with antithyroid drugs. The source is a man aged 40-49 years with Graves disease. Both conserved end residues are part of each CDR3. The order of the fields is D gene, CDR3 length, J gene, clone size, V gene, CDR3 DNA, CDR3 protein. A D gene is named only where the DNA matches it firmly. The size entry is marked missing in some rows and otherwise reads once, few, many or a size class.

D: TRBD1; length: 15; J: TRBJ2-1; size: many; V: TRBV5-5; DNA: TGTGCCAGCAGCACCACAGGGGACTCCTACAATGAGCAGTTCTTC; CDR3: CASSTTGDSYNEQFF
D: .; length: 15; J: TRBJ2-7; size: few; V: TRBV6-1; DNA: TGTGCCAGCAGTACCCACAGGCATGTTACCTACGAGCAGTACTTC; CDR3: CASSTHRHVTYEQYF
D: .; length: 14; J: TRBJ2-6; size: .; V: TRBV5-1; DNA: TGCGCCAGCAGCTCTTTCTCTGGGGCCAACGTCCTGACTTTC; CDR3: CASSSFSGANVLTF
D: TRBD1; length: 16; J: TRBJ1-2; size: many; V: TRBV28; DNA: TGTGCCAGCAGTTTACCCTCTAGGGACAGGGCTTATGGCTACACCTTC; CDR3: CASSLPSRDRAYGYTF
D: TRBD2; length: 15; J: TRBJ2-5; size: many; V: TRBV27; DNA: TGTGCCAGCAAAATCAGCGGGGGGGAGGTGCAGACCCAGTACTTC; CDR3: CASKISGGEVQTQYF
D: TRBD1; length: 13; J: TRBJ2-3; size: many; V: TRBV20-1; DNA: TGCAGTGCCGAGGGACAGGGTACAGATACGCAGTATTTT; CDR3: CSAEGQGTDTQYF
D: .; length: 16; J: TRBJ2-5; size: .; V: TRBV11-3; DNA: TGTGCCAGCAGCTTAGTCGAGACCCTATTCGGAGAGACCCAGTACTTC; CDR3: CASSLVETLFGETQYF
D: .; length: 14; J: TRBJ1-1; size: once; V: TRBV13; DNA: TGTGCCAGCAGCAGAGTGGGGGGGAACACTGAAGCTTTCTTT; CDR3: CASSRVGGNTEAFF
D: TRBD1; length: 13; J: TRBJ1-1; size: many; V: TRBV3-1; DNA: TGTGCCAGCTCACCACCGGGACAGGGGCGAGCTTTCTTT; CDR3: CASSPPGQGRAFF
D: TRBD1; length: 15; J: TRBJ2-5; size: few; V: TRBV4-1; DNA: TGCGCCAGCAGCCATCAACGACAGGGGACGGAGACCCAGTACTTC; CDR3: CASSHQRQGTETQYF
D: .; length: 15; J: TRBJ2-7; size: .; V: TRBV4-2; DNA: TGTGCCAGCAGCCAAGATGGGCTAGCCCTATACGAGCAGTACTTC; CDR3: CASSQDGLALYEQYF
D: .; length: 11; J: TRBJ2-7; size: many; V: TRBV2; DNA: TGTGCCAGCAGTGCCGGGCCACAGGGGTACTTC; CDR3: CASSAGPQGYF
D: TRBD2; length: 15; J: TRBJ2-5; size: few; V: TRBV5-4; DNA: TGTGCCAGCAGCCCGGGGGTAGCGGGACAAGAGACCCAGTACTTC; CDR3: CASSPGVAGQETQYF
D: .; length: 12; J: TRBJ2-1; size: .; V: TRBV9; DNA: TGTGCCAGCAGCGTAGGCCAGTATGAGCAGTTCTTC; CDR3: CASSVGQYEQFF
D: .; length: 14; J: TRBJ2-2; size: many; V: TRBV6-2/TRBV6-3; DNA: TGTGCCAGCAGTTTGTGGGGGGAAGTCGGGGAGCTGTTTTTT; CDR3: CASSLWGEVGELFF
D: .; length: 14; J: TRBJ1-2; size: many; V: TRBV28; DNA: TGTGCCAGCAGTCTCGGAAGGGTTAACTATGGCTACACCTTC; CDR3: CASSLGRVNYGYTF
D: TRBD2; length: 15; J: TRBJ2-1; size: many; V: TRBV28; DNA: TGTGCCAGCAGACTAGCGGGGCCTTCCTACAATGAGCAGTTCTTC; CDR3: CASRLAGPSYNEQFF
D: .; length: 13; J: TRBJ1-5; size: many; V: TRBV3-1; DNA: TGTGCCAGCAGCCAAGATCTGGGACAGCCCCAGCATTTT; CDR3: CASSQDLGQPQHF
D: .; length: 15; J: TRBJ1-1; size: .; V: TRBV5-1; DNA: TGCGCCAGCAGCCAGAATCCCGTCCTGGGCACTGAAGCTTTCTTT; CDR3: CASSQNPVLGTEAFF
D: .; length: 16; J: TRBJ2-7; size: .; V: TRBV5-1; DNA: TGCGCCAGCAGCTTGCAGCCAGCGGAATTAACCTACGAGCAGTACTTC; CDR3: CASSLQPAELTYEQYF
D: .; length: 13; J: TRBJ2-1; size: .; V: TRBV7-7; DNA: TGTGCTAGCAGCACTACTAGTGGAGGTGAGCAGTTCTTC; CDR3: CASSTTSGGEQFF
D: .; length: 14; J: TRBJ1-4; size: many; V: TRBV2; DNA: TGTGCCAGCAGGGAACAGTATGGGTATGAAAAACTGTTTTTT; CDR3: CASREQYGYEKLFF
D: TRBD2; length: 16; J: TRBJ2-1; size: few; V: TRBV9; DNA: TGTGCCAGCAGCGTAGACGGGGGGGGGACCTACAATGAGCAGTTCTTC; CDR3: CASSVDGGGTYNEQFF
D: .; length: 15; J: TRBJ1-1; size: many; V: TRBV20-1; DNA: TGCAGTGCTAACCCCCGGACTCTCCGAGGGGCTGAAGCTTTCTTT; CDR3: CSANPRTLRGAEAFF
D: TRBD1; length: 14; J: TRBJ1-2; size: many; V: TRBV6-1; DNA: TGTGCCAGCAGTACCGGGACAGGGAACTATGGCTACACCTTC; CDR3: CASSTGTGNYGYTF
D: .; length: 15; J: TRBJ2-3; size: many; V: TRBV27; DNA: TGTGCCAGCAGTCCCCTGGCGGGGGCCACAGATACGCAGTATTTT; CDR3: CASSPLAGATDTQYF
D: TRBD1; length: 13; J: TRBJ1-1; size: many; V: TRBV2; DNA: TGTGCCAACCGCCCGACAGGGCTGACTGAAGCTTTCTTT; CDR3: CANRPTGLTEAFF
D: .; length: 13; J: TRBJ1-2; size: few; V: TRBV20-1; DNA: TGCAGTGCTGGCGGAGGGGGTTTCTATGGCTACACCTTC; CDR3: CSAGGGGFYGYTF
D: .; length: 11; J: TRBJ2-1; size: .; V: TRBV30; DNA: TGTGCCTGGGGATCTCTCAATGAGCAGTTCTTC; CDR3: CAWGSLNEQFF
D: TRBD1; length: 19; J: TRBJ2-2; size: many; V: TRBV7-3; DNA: TGTGCCAGCAGCTTAACGGGACAGGGCATATACGCGAACACCGGGGAGCTGTTTTTT; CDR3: CASSLTGQGIYANTGELFF
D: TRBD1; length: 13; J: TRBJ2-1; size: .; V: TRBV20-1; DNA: TGCAGTGTTAAACAGGGGGCGCGGAATGAGCAGTTCTTC; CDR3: CSVKQGARNEQFF
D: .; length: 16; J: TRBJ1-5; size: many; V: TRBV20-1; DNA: TGCAGTGCTAGGTGGAACAGCCCATATAGCAATCAGCCCCAGCATTTT; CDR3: CSARWNSPYSNQPQHF
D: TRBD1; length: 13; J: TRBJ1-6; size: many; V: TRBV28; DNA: TGTGCCAGCAGTTCGGGCCCAGGGGGACTCCTCCACTTT; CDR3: CASSSGPGGLLHF
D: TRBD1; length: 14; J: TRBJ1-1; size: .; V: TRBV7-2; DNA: TGTGCCAGCAGGAGGGGACAGGGGAGGGCTGAAGCTTTCTTT; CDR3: CASRRGQGRAEAFF
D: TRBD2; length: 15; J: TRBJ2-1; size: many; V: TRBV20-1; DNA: TGCAGTGCTCAACCGGGACTAGCAAAGGAAAATGAGCAGTTCTTC; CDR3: CSAQPGLAKENEQFF
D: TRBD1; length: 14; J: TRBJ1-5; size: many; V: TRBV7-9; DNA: TGTGCCAGCAGCTTGGACAGGGGGGATCAGCCCCAGCATTTT; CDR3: CASSLDRGDQPQHF
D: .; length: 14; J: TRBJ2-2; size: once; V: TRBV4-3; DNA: TGCGCCAGCAGCCAACCTTTCCGGGCCGGGGAGCTGTTTTTT; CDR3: CASSQPFRAGELFF